The 18 T cell receptor beta chains below were found in one sample sequenced in a study of T cells in Graves' hyperthyroidism and ophthalmopathy. Amplified regions were TCR beta CDR3 sequences from RNA transcripts. A first-round RT-PCR of the TCR CDR3 used the HTBI primer set. From the multiplex PCR reads, TCRdb called clonotypes with MiXCR, one entry per CDR3 protein. The repertoire has about 400,000 distinct CDR3 sequences, about 15% of them found once; the top ten carry 32%. Source material: blood. These receptors came from a woman in her twenties or thirties with Graves' hyperthyroidism.

In its sample, this clonotype was seen a few times. This chain connects TRBV24-1 to TRBJ2-1; weak D call: TRBD1 (6 bases). The CDR3 is 15 amino acids. Germline CDR1 and CDR2: KGHDR and SFDVKD. Trimming took off 4 bases at V and 12 bases at J, with 21 bases between the two ends. The CDR3 DNA follows: TGTGCCACCAGTGACACAAGAACAGGGACATCGGTGCAGTTCTTC. Translating gives CATSDTRTGTSVQFF.

This clonotype was recorded many times. The chain uses TRBV10-3 and TRBJ2-5, with 10 bases that match TRBD1. In germline, CDR1 is ENHRY, CDR2 SYGVKD. Trimming took 10 bases from V and 5 from J; bases not matched to a gene: 10. The CDR3 contains 14 residues. Written as DNA, the CDR3 is TGTGCCACCGGCCGGACAGGGGGTGAGGAGACCCAGTACTTC. It codes for CATGRTGGEETQYF.

The chain carries TRBV28 and TRBJ1-2; D is possibly TRBD1 (5 bases). Germline CDR1 is MDHEN and CDR2 is SYDVKM. With 5 bases removed from V and 4 bases from J, the gap between germline ends came to 14 bases. This CDR3 comprises 14 residues. CDR3 protein: CASSQTGPPYGYTF. The CDR3 nucleotides read TGTGCCAGCAGTCAAACGGGACCTCCCTATGGCTACACCTTC.

V gene TRBV20-1 combines with J gene TRBJ2-2, with 10 bases fitting TRBD2. This CDR3 comprises 15 residues. The V and J ends lost 1 base and 6 bases, in that order; junction bases with no gene match: 5. The germline V gene has CDR1 DFQATT and CDR2 SNEGSKA (reference sequence). CDR3 coding DNA: TGCAGTGCTAGAGGGAGCGGGAGGGCCCCCGGGGAGCTGTTTTTT. It encodes CSARGSGRAPGELFF.

This clonotype was recorded many times. The chain links TRBV7-9 to TRBJ2-7; 11 nucleotides match TRBD2. The V and J ends lost 4 bases and 2 bases, in that order; junction bases with no gene match: 7. The V gene's germline CDR1 is SEHNR and CDR2 FQNEAQ (reference sequence). The CDR3 is 16 amino acids. CDR3 in DNA: TGTGCCAGCAGCTCATCTAGCGGGAGGTATACCTACGAGCAGTACTTC. This translates into CASSSSSGRYTYEQYF.

This clonotype was seen at least ten times. The J gene is TRBJ2-3, the V gene TRBV28, with 7 bases identical to TRBD2. Germline CDR1 MDHEN, CDR2 SYDVKM. V lost 9 bases, J lost 2 bases, and 14 bases stayed unmatched. The CDR3 sequence is 16 residues long. The CDR3 region has the DNA TGTGCCAGTACCCCCAAGTGGCGGGAGCCCACAGATACGCAGTATTTT. It translates to CASTPKWREPTDTQYF.

In its sample, this clonotype was seen a few times. The chain carries TRBV14 and TRBJ2-1; D is unresolved. Between the trimmed V and J ends, which lost 1 base and 3 bases, there was a span of 10 bases. CDR1 is SGHDN and CDR2 is FVKESK in the germline V gene. This CDR3 has 15 amino acids. The DNA for the CDR3 is TGTGCCAGCAGCCAAGTACGAGCGATCTACAATGAGCAGTTCTTC. It codes for CASSQVRAIYNEQFF.

The rearrangement links TRBV10-3 to TRBJ2-3; 9 nucleotides match TRBD2. The trim removed 6 bases at V and 1 base at J, leaving 8 bases unmatched. CDR3 length: 16 residues. In germline, CDR1 is ENHRY, CDR2 SYGVKD. For the CDR3, the DNA is TGTGCCATCAGATATCCGGTAGCGGGGGGCACAGATACGCAGTATTTT. It specifies CAIRYPVAGGTDTQYF.

This clonotype was seen many times. CDR3 nucleotide sequence: TGTGCCAGCAGAGAAGCGGGACAGGGTTACACTGAAGCTTTCTTT. Translating it yields CASREAGQGYTEAFF. V and J are TRBV7-2 and TRBJ1-1, with 9 nucleotides matching TRBD1. The CDR3 sequence is 15 residues long. Trimming took 6 bases from V and 3 from J; bases not matched to a gene: 8. The germline V gene encodes CDR1 SGHTA and CDR2 FQGNSA.

Of note for this clonotype: A much larger clone lies one base from this, so it may be a read error. The chain links TRBV11-2 to TRBJ2-2, with TRBD2 matching over 9 bases. Trimming cost V 8 bases and J 0 bases; bases outside gene matches: 7. CDR3 length: 16 residues. Germline V lookup: CDR1 SGHAT, CDR2 FQNNGV. The CDR3 bases are TGTGCCAGCGGGTTAGCGGGAGCCTCGAACACCGGGGAGCTGTTTTTT. Translation: CASGLAGASNTGELFF.

The chain couples TRBV5-1 to TRBJ2-1; 12 positions match TRBD1. This CDR3 is 16 amino acids long. The V and J ends lost 0 bases and 5 bases, in that order; junction bases with no gene match: 3. The germline gives CDR1 SGHRS, CDR2 YFSETQ. The CDR3 loop reads CASSLAGTGGHNEQFF. The DNA of the CDR3 is TGCGCCAGCAGCTTGGCCGGGACAGGGGGCCACAATGAGCAGTTCTTC.

This clonotype was found a few times. This chain links TRBV12-3 or TRBV12-4 with TRBJ1-4; unclear D gene. Trimming took 3 bases from V and 7 from J, leaving 9 bases between them. This CDR3 spans 13 amino acids. The CDR3 loop reads CASSFQAGEKLFF. CDR3 DNA sequence: TGTGCCAGCAGTTTTCAGGCCGGTGAAAAACTGTTTTTT.

This clonotype was counted many times. This chain connects TRBV7-2 to TRBJ2-7, with 10 bases that match TRBD2. V was pared by 5 bases and J by 3 bases, with 7 bases of the junction left unmatched. The CDR3 has 15 amino acids. Germline CDR1 is SGHTA and CDR2 is FQGNSA. CDR3 residues: CASSPRTSGIYEQYF. The CDR3 region has the DNA TGTGCCAGCAGCCCCCGGACTAGCGGAATCTACGAGCAGTACTTC.

The chain uses TRBV20-1 and TRBJ2-3; 8 bases line up with TRBD1. Trimming took 5 bases from V and 3 from J; bases not matched to a gene: 7. This CDR3 is 14 amino acids long. Germline V gene data show CDR1 as DFQATT and CDR2 as SNEGSKA (reference sequence). In nucleotides, the CDR3 is TGCAGTGCTGGACAGGGAAGTTGGACAGATACGCAGTATTTT. This sequence encodes CSAGQGSWTDTQYF.

This clonotype was seen a handful of times. A much larger clone sits a single nucleotide away, making a read error possible. V gene TRBV3-1 combines with J gene TRBJ2-7, with D hard to call. The V end lost 0 bases, the J end lost 0 bases, and 9 bases lay between the germline ends. There are 15 residues in the CDR3. The germline gives CDR1 LGHDT, CDR2 YNNKEL (reference sequence). The CDR3 here is CASSQDVKGSYEQYF. DNA for the CDR3: TGTGCCAGCAGCCAAGATGTTAAGGGCTCCTACGAGCAGTACTTC.

This clonotype occurred a few times. V usage is TRBV7-9 and J usage is TRBJ2-3, with D maybe TRBD2 (5 bases). CDR1 SEHNR and CDR2 FQNEAQ come from the germline V gene (reference sequence). The CDR3 length is 13 residues. The ends were cut back, 5 bases at V and 4 bases at J, with 10 bases in the middle. CDR3 coding DNA: TGTGCCAGCAGCCCGCCCGGGGCAGATACGCAGTATTTT. Amino acid sequence: CASSPPGADTQYF.

A few counts support this clonotype. The chain combines TRBV24-1 with TRBJ1-5; possibly TRBD1 for D (5 bases). Looked up from germline, CDR1 is KGHDR and CDR2 is SFDVKD. This CDR3 is 14 amino acids long. V was cut by 5 bases and J by 3 bases, with 10 bases left in between. CDR3 loop: CATSAAGLNQPQHF. CDR3 nucleotide sequence: TGTGCCACCAGTGCGGCAGGGCTCAATCAGCCCCAGCATTTT.

Many counts were recorded for this clonotype. This rearrangement joins TRBV6-1 to TRBJ2-3; TRBD2 matches 7 bases. Trimming at V came to 9 bases and at J to 2 bases, leaving 5 bases not matched to a gene. This CDR3 comprises 13 residues. Germline-derived CDR1 and CDR2 are MNHNS and SASEGT. Here the CDR3 DNA reads TGTGCCAGTGGACTAGGTCACACAGATACGCAGTATTTT. Its translation is CASGLGHTDTQYF.